These 21 T cell receptor beta chains originate from one sample sequenced in a study of OX40 agonist ivuxolimab in advanced cancers. Using immunoSEQ multiplex PCR, the repertoire was profiled, and TCRdb retains in-frame clones only, with some absent. The sample holds around 45,000 clones, 89% seen once. This specimen was CD4+ or CD8+ T cells sorted from blood, taken in a trial of the OX40 agonist ivuxolimab. Receptors were obtained from an adult with an advanced solid tumor such as melanoma, head and neck, liver or kidney cancer.

In this sample, this clone turned up once. V gene TRBV4-1 combines with J gene TRBJ1-1; D is perhaps TRBD1 (5 bases). The CDR3 is 15 amino acids. The V gene lost 2 bases and the J gene lost 5 bases, with 15 bases spanning the gap. Germline V lookup: CDR1 MGHRA, CDR2 YSYEKL. CDR3 sequence: CASSQSPWTKTEAFF. Written as DNA, the CDR3 is TGCGCCAGCAGCCAATCCCCTTGGACAAAAACTGAAGCTTTCTTT.

The V and J genes are TRBV27 and TRBJ2-1; 11 positions agree with TRBD2. CDR1 MNHEY and CDR2 SMNVEV come from the germline V gene (reference sequence). This CDR3 spans 15 amino acids. The V segment lost 5 bases and the J segment 2 bases; nucleotides outside the gene matches: 2. CDR3: CASSPLAGAYNEQFF. DNA of the CDR3: TGTGCCAGCAGTCCACTAGCGGGGGCCTACAATGAGCAGTTCTTC.

The V and J genes are TRBV28 and TRBJ2-7; 7 bases fit TRBD1. J was trimmed by 0 bases and V by 5 bases; bases with no gene match: 4. The CDR3 runs to 14 residues. CDR1 and CDR2 from the germline V gene are MDHEN and SYDVKM. The CDR3 region has the DNA TGTGCCAGCAGTCCCGGACAGGTCTCCTACGAGCAGTACGTC. This encodes CASSPGQVSYEQYV.

With respect to this clone: This same CDR3 is encoded by further DNA sequences in the sample. The chain carries TRBV2 and TRBJ1-1; D possibly corresponds to TRBD1 (5 bases). Germline lookup yields CDR1 SNHLY and CDR2 FYNNEI. The CDR3 loop spans 13 amino acids. Deletions cut 6 bases from V and 1 base from J, with 9 bases between. CDR3 amino acids: CASRGTGNTEAFF. CDR3 DNA: TGTGCCAGCAGAGGGACGGGGAACACTGAAGCTTTCTTT.

This chain joins TRBV19 and TRBJ2-3; D may be TRBD1 (6 bases). The CDR3 is 13 amino acids. CDR1 is LNHDA and CDR2 is SQIVND in the germline V gene (reference sequence). Deletions cut 5 bases from V and 4 bases from J, with 10 bases between. CDR3 coding DNA: TGTGCCAGTAGTTGGGCAGGGGCAGATACGCAGTATTTT. It translates to CASSWAGADTQYF.

The V call is TRBV16, the J call TRBJ2-7, with TRBD1 matching over 7 bases. Germline V lookup: CDR1 KGHSY, CDR2 FQNENV. The V gene end was trimmed by 4 bases and the J gene end by 2 bases; junction bases not matched to a gene: 5. This CDR3 spans 14 amino acids. The CDR3 protein is CASSPRDRAYEQYV. Here the CDR3 DNA reads TGTGCCAGCAGCCCTCGGGACAGAGCCTACGAGCAGTACGTC.

The V gene is TRBV7-9, the J gene TRBJ2-2; 7 bases line up with TRBD2. V was pared by 8 bases and J by 6 bases, with 12 bases of the junction left unmatched. The V gene's germline CDR1 is SEHNR and CDR2 FQNEAQ (reference sequence). The CDR3 extends over 15 amino acids. The CDR3 DNA reads as TGTGCCAGCCAATCGTACAGCGGGATGGCCGGGGAGCTGTTTTTT. Translation: CASQSYSGMAGELFF.

The chain recombines TRBV27 with TRBJ2-7; D not resolved. V was trimmed by 5 bases and J by 0 bases, leaving 8 bases between them. This CDR3 is 13 amino acids long. Germline V lookup: CDR1 MNHEY, CDR2 SMNVEV (reference sequence). CDR3 in DNA: TGTGCCAGCAGTCCCCCGGCCTCCTACGAGCAGTACTTC. Translation: CASSPPASYEQYF.

There are a few counts of this clone. The chain links TRBV7-9 to TRBJ1-1; D unclear. The CDR3 is 12 residues long. V lost 1 base to trimming and J lost 7 bases, with 7 bases between them. Germline V gives CDR1 SEHNR, CDR2 FQNEAQ (reference sequence). CDR3 sequence (DNA): TGTGCCAGCAGCTTAGGTGCCCTTGAAGCTTTCTTT. Its protein is CASSLGALEAFF.

The chain joins TRBV28 to TRBJ2-5; D gene ambiguous. The V gene's germline CDR1 is MDHEN and CDR2 SYDVKM. The CDR3 extends over 15 amino acids. V was shortened by 8 bases and J by 2 bases, with 18 bases between the two germline ends. The CDR3 here is CASGSPIGHQETQYF. The CDR3 DNA follows: TGTGCCAGCGGTTCACCAATAGGGCATCAAGAGACCCAGTACTTC.

CDR3 DNA: TGTGCCAGCAGCTTCGAGTGGGAGACACGGACGGAGTCCTACGAGCAGTACTTC. It encodes CASSFEWETRTESYEQYF. This rearrangement joins TRBV5-6 to TRBJ2-7; TRBD2 is a possible D gene (5 bases). Trimming removed 2 bases at V and 1 base at J, with 22 bases between. Germline V gene sequence: CDR1 SGHDT, CDR2 YYEEEE. The length of the CDR3 is 18 residues. Variable domain in full (rest from reference TRBV5-6 and TRBJ2-7): DAGVTQSPTHLIKTRGQQVTLRCSPKSGHDTVSWYQQALGQGPQFIFQYYEEEERQRGNFPDRFSGHQFPNYSSELNVNALLLGDSALYLCASSFEWETRTESYEQYFGPGTRLTVT.

The gene calls are TRBV7-6 and TRBJ2-1, with D perhaps TRBD1 (5 bases). V lost 0 bases to trimming and J lost 5 bases, with 8 bases between them. Per germline, CDR1 SGHVS and CDR2 FNYEAQ. This CDR3 has 14 residues. CDR3 sequence: CASSLAGRNNEQFF. The CDR3 DNA follows: TGTGCCAGCAGCTTAGCGGGGCGAAACAATGAGCAGTTCTTC. Using reference TRBV7-6 and TRBJ2-1 for the parts outside the CDR3, the full variable domain is GAGVSQSPRYKVTKRGQDVALRCDPISGHVSLYWYRQALGQGPEFLTYFNYEAQQDKSGLPNDRFSAERPEGSISTLTIQRTEQRDSAMYRCASSLAGRNNEQFFGPGTRLTVL.

CDR3 bases: TGTGCCAGTAGTATACTGGGCCCAGGGAATGAGCAGTTCTTC. It yields the protein CASSILGPGNEQFF. The chain carries TRBV19 and TRBJ2-1; tentative D call: TRBD1 (5 bases). CDR1 is LNHDA, CDR2 SQIVND, per germline (reference sequence). V was shortened by 2 bases and J by 7 bases, with 12 bases between the two germline ends. The CDR3 is 14 amino acids.

This clone was picked up a small number of times. The V gene is TRBV7-9, the J gene TRBJ1-1, with TRBD1 matching 8 bases. Germline V gene sequence: CDR1 SEHNR, CDR2 FQNEAQ (reference sequence). Unmatched junction bases numbered 5, after V lost 5 bases and J lost 3 bases. The CDR3 is 14 residues long. The CDR3 region has the DNA TGTGCCAGCAGCCCCCAGACAGGGGACACTGAAGCTTTCTTT. Translation: CASSPQTGDTEAFF.

This rearrangement joins TRBV2 to TRBJ1-2; a possible D gene is TRBD1 (6 bases). Deletions cut 8 bases from V and 4 bases from J, with 14 bases between. This CDR3 has 13 amino acids. Germline assignment: CDR1 SNHLY and CDR2 FYNNEI. The CDR3 DNA reads as TGTGCCAGCGGGAGGGGGGGCCTCTATGGCTACACCTTC. Encoded protein: CASGRGGLYGYTF.

The chain couples TRBV7-9 to TRBJ2-7, with D unclear. CDR1 SEHNR and CDR2 FQNEAQ come from the germline V gene (reference sequence). The V end was cut by 5 bases, the J end by 2 bases, with 7 bases between. The length of the CDR3 is 12 residues. The chain's CDR3 is CASSPDAYEQYF. In DNA form, the CDR3 reads TGTGCCAGCAGCCCGGACGCCTACGAGCAGTACTTC.

This chain connects TRBV9 to TRBJ2-7; the match to TRBD1 covers 7 bases. Germline trimming cut 0 bases from V and 4 bases from J; bases unmatched to any gene: 7. CDR3 length equals 15 residues. Germline V gene data show CDR1 as SGDLS and CDR2 as YYNGEE. The CDR3 is CASSVAPGTEYEQYF. The CDR3 bases are TGTGCCAGCAGCGTAGCCCCCGGGACAGAGTACGAGCAGTACTTC.

Concerning this clone itself: Other DNA sequences within the sample encode an identical CDR3. This chain uses TRBV7-7 with TRBJ2-1; no firm D call. V was cut by 1 base and J by 6 bases, with 7 bases left in between. In germline, CDR1 is SSHAT, CDR2 FNYEAQ (reference sequence). The CDR3 totals 13 residues. Written as DNA, the CDR3 is TGTGCCAGCAGCTTAGAGCTGGCCAATGAGCAGTTCTTC. It yields the protein CASSLELANEQFF. Filled out from reference TRBV7-7 and TRBJ2-1, the complete variable domain reads GAGVSQSPRYKVTKRGQDVTLRCDPISSHATLYWYQQALGQGPEFLTYFNYEAQPDKSGLPSDRFSAERPEGSISTLTIQRTEQRDSAMYRCASSLELANEQFFGPGTRLTVL.

This chain connects TRBV7-2 to TRBJ2-7; 14 bases map to TRBD2. CDR3 size: 15 residues. The V gene's germline CDR1 is SGHTA and CDR2 FQGNSA. V shed 3 bases and J 3 bases; nucleotides not matched to a gene: 1. In DNA form, the CDR3 reads TGTGCCAGCAGCTTCGGACTAGCGGGAGGCTACGAGCAGTACTTC. It translates to CASSFGLAGGYEQYF.

This chain connects TRBV15 to TRBJ2-1; D gene ambiguous. V dropped 7 bases and J dropped 2 bases, with 9 bases sitting between them. CDR3 length equals 13 residues. CDR1 is LNHNV and CDR2 is YYDKDF in the germline V gene (reference sequence). This chain's CDR3 is CATKSPPYNEQFF. The CDR3 bases are TGTGCCACCAAGAGTCCCCCCTACAATGAGCAGTTCTTC.

V is TRBV9 and J is TRBJ1-2, with no clear D. The CDR3 is made up of 11 amino acids. Germline V gene data show CDR1 as SGDLS and CDR2 as YYNGEE. With 1 base removed from V and 8 bases from J, the gap between germline ends came to 6 bases. The chain's CDR3 is CASSVNGGYTF. CDR3 nucleotides: TGTGCCAGCAGCGTAAATGGCGGCTACACCTTC. The complete variable domain, with remaining parts taken from reference TRBV9 and TRBJ1-2, reads DSGVTQTPKHLITATGQRVTLRCSPRSGDLSVYWYQQSLDQGLQFLIQYYNGEERAKGNILERFSAQQFPDLHSELNLSSLELGDSALYFCASSVNGGYTFGSGTRLTVV.